This record covers a single TCR beta chain. Original processing methods: Estimates of nucleated cell counts were drawn from the amplification of reference gene primers. Repertoires were generated with immunoSEQ multiplex PCR, while TCRdb's copy carries only in-frame clones and drops some. V, J and clone size were drawn from that table, and D and trimming were deduced from the DNA. The table includes around 280,000 clones, 70% to 90% detected once. Germline CDR1 SGHNT, CDR2 YYREEE (reference sequence). This CDR3 region has 14 residues. V dropped 2 bases and J dropped 2 bases, with 11 bases sitting between them. These data are taken from a study of blood T cell repertoires in COVID-19. Study context: Samples came from the United States, Italy and Spain, spanning acute and convalescent COVID-19. PBMCs, B-cell-depleted T cells, or T cells were the source of the cDNA or gDNA that made up the material.

The chain recombines TRBV5-4 with TRBJ2-7, with D possibly TRBD2 on 6 matching bases. The receptor's source is a woman aged 50 to 60 with active or convalescent COVID-19. The sample comprised peripheral blood. The CDR3 loop is CASSLAGGTYEQYF. CDR3 sequence (DNA): TGTGCCAGCAGCTTAGCCGGCGGGACCTACGAGCAGTACTTC.